Presented here are 31 T cell receptor beta chains from one specimen sequenced in a study of blood T cell repertoires in COVID-19 (dated by TCRdb to 2018 to 2021). Libraries were prepared through the immunoSEQ multiplex PCR assay. Drawn from immuneACCESS, this table holds only the in-frame rearrangements with V and J called that TCRdb kept. Clones are partly lost; checked studies trace under half to an unresolved V gene and leave the rest unexplained. Here the sample has tens of thousands of clones; around 92% occur a single time. The ten largest clones take up approximately 6% of the sample. Sequences were obtained from peripheral blood. The receptors were gathered from a woman aged 55-69 years with active COVID-19.

This chain connects TRBV19 to TRBJ1-1, with no clear D. CDR1 and CDR2 (germline): LNHDA, SQIVND (reference sequence). The ends were cut back, 3 bases at V and 4 bases at J, with 12 bases in the middle. There are 14 residues in the CDR3. CDR3: CASSIKAGFTEAFF. The CDR3 coding sequence is TGTGCCAGTAGTATTAAGGCAGGATTCACTGAAGCTTTCTTT.

The chain couples TRBV18 to TRBJ2-1, with D possibly TRBD2 on 7 matching bases. The V gene's germline CDR1 is KGHSH and CDR2 LQKENI. The CDR3 contains 13 residues. The V and J ends lost 6 bases and 6 bases respectively, with 12 bases between them. The CDR3 protein is CASSQGGGNEQFF. Here the CDR3 DNA reads TGTGCCAGCTCGCAGGGAGGGGGCAATGAGCAGTTCTTC.

The chain has TRBV21-1 and TRBJ2-1; the D segment call TRBD1 is taken from the table without a DNA check. TRBV21-1 is tagged as a pseudogene. The CDR3 runs to 15 residues. As DNA, the CDR3 is TGTGCCAGCAGTAACCTGTGGGACGAGGGGGATGAGCAGTTCTTC. It specifies CASSNLWDEGDEQFF.

The rearrangement joins TRBV6-5 to TRBJ1-3; TRBD1 aligns across 7 bases. Per the germline V gene, CDR1 is MNHEY and CDR2 is SVGAGI. This CDR3 is built from 14 residues. V shed 6 bases and J 5 bases; nucleotides not matched to a gene: 7. The CDR3, as DNA: TGTGCCAGCAGAACGGGACAGTACAGAAACACCATATATTTT. This sequence encodes CASRTGQYRNTIYF.

The chain couples TRBV7-9 to TRBJ1-4, with 8 bases identical to TRBD1. This CDR3 has 14 residues. Germline CDR1 SEHNR, CDR2 FQNEAQ (reference sequence). J was trimmed by 8 bases and V by 1 base; bases with no gene match: 3. CDR3 nucleotide sequence: TGTGCCAGCAGCTTAGTGACAGGGGACGAAAAACTGTTTTTT. It encodes CASSLVTGDEKLFF.

The DNA for the CDR3 is TGTGCCAGCAGCTCCGGGAAGAGCGGGACCCACGAGCAGTACTTC. Its protein product is CASSSGKSGTHEQYF. V is TRBV7-2 and J is TRBJ2-7, with TRBD2 matching over 7 bases. After removal of 4 bases from V and 5 bases from J, the junction contained 11 bases not matched to a gene. Germline CDR1 reads SGHTA; CDR2 reads FQGNSA. This CDR3 is built from 15 residues.

The chain links TRBV5-1 to TRBJ2-5; weak D call: TRBD1 (5 bases). CDR1 and CDR2 from the germline V gene are SGHRS and YFSETQ. This CDR3 has 16 residues. V gave up 0 bases and J gave up 2 bases, with 14 bases separating them. The CDR3, as DNA: TGCGCCAGCAGCTTGGAAGGGGCAGGGATACAAGAGACCCAGTACTTC. Translating it yields CASSLEGAGIQETQYF.

The chain recombines TRBV6-5 with TRBJ1-1; a weak D match, TRBD1 (6 bases). V shed 3 bases and J shed 1 base, with 12 bases lying between them. Per germline, CDR1 MNHEY and CDR2 SVGAGI. The CDR3 totals 15 residues. CDR3 in DNA: TGTGCCAGCAGTTATGTCAGGGGCGGGAACACTGAAGCTTTCTTT. Protein product: CASSYVRGGNTEAFF.

The rearrangement links TRBV4-1 to TRBJ2-1; D uncertain. The CDR3 is made up of 14 amino acids. Trimming stripped 2 bases from V and 0 bases from J, with 5 bases between. Looked up from germline, CDR1 is MGHRA and CDR2 is YSYEKL. The CDR3 DNA follows: TGCGCCAGCAGCCAACCAGTCTCCTACAATGAGCAGTTCTTC. Translating gives CASSQPVSYNEQFF.

CDR3 nucleotides: TGTGCCATAAAACCGGGACTAGCGGGAACCGGGGAGCTGTTTTTT. It encodes CAIKPGLAGTGELFF. V usage is TRBV6-5 and J usage is TRBJ2-2; TRBD2 agrees at 13 bases. This CDR3 spans 15 amino acids. Germline assignment: CDR1 MNHEY and CDR2 SVGAGI. Losses at the gene ends were 10 bases for V and 5 bases for J; bases not matched to a gene: 7.

This clone was counted a single time. The rearrangement links TRBV30 to TRBJ1-3, with D possibly TRBD1 on 5 matching bases. This CDR3 region has 15 residues. The V gene's germline CDR1 is GTSNPN and CDR2 SVGIG (reference sequence). Trimming took 4 bases from V and 0 from J, leaving 13 bases between them. The CDR3 bases are TGTGCCTGGACCCCCGGCAGGGTCTCTGGAAACACCATATATTTT. Its protein product is CAWTPGRVSGNTIYF.

This chain uses TRBV10-3 with TRBJ1-1, with 7 bases identical to TRBD1. With 0 bases clipped from V and 7 bases from J, the junction kept 14 bases outside the gene matches. CDR3 length: 17 amino acids. Germline V gene data show CDR1 as ENHRY and CDR2 as SYGVKD. The CDR3 coding sequence is TGTGCCATCAGTGAGTCTAAGGGACAGACTTCCCTTAATGAAGCTTTCTTT. Translation: CAISESKGQTSLNEAFF.

The CDR3, as DNA: TGTGCCAGCAGCGCGGACAGGGAGAGTACGACTTTCTTT. Its translation is CASSADRESTTFF. This chain joins TRBV3-1 (or the pseudogene TRBV3-2) and TRBJ1-1, with 8 bases that match TRBD1. The CDR3 has 13 amino acids. The V gene's germline CDR1 is LGHDT and CDR2 YNNKEL (reference sequence). V was pared by 5 bases and J by 12 bases, with 11 bases of the junction left unmatched.

This clone was recorded only once. The chain couples TRBV5-1 to TRBJ1-5; D call uncertain. Germline V gene data show CDR1 as SGHRS and CDR2 as YFSETQ. This CDR3 is built from 15 residues. V lost 0 bases, J lost 2 bases, and 9 bases lay in between. CDR3 protein: CASSLGMQGNQPQHF. The CDR3 DNA reads TGCGCCAGCAGCTTGGGAATGCAGGGCAATCAGCCCCAGCATTTT.

This chain uses TRBV21-1 with TRBJ1-1. TRBV21-1 is recorded as a pseudogene. This CDR3 comprises 18 residues. CDR3 sequence reads: CASSKSGRQGKRNTEAFF. For the CDR3, the DNA is TGTGCCAGCAGCAAAAGCGGGAGACAGGGCAAGAGGAACACTGAAGCTTTCTTT.

The rearrangement joins TRBV11-3 to TRBJ2-1, with D perhaps matching TRBD1 (6 bases). Germline loops: CDR1 SGHNT, CDR2 YENEEA. Trimming pared 1 base from V and 4 bases from J, leaving 11 bases between. The CDR3 runs to 15 residues. The CDR3 sequence: CASSLAGDRYNEQFF. The CDR3 coding sequence is TGTGCCAGCAGCTTAGCTGGAGACAGGTACAATGAGCAGTTCTTC.

The rearrangement joins TRBV30 to TRBJ1-5; D gene unclear. The CDR3 runs to 14 residues. Trimming pared 4 bases from V and 0 bases from J, leaving 10 bases between. Germline V gene sequence: CDR1 GTSNPN, CDR2 SVGIG (reference sequence). The CDR3 spells CAWTRGNSNQPQHF. The CDR3 DNA reads TGTGCCTGGACCCGAGGGAATAGCAATCAGCCCCAGCATTTT.

The rearrangement links TRBV27 to TRBJ2-5, with 7 bases fitting TRBD1. V lost 3 bases, J lost 5 bases, and 9 bases stayed unmatched. From germline, CDR1 is MNHEY and CDR2 SMNVEV (reference sequence). The CDR3 extends over 15 amino acids. CDR3 bases: TGTGCCAGCAGTTTTCGAGACAGGGAAGAGGAGACCCAGTACTTC. Its translation: CASSFRDREEETQYF.

The genes are TRBV7-2 and TRBJ2-7, with D hard to call. Germline V gene sequence: CDR1 SGHTA, CDR2 FQGNSA. The CDR3 has 13 amino acids. Deletions cut 5 bases from V and 3 bases from J, with 11 bases between. The CDR3 region is CASSHPWSYEQYF. DNA for the CDR3: TGTGCCAGCAGCCACCCATGGAGCTACGAGCAGTACTTC.

The V gene is TRBV18, the J gene TRBJ2-1, with 9 bases lining up with TRBD1. From germline, CDR1 is KGHSH and CDR2 LQKENI. The CDR3 loop spans 16 amino acids. The trim removed 3 bases at V and 10 bases at J, leaving 13 bases unmatched. CDR3 sequence (DNA): TGTGCCAGCTCACCTACGACAGGGGGTCTTTTCGAAGAGCAGTTCTTC. This gives the protein CASSPTTGGLFEEQFF.

V gene TRBV11-3 combines with J gene TRBJ2-7; D not resolved. Germline V lookup: CDR1 SGHNT, CDR2 YENEEA. The CDR3 totals 13 residues. Trimming took off 5 bases at V and 3 bases at J, with 11 bases between the two ends. In DNA, the CDR3 is TGTGCCAGCAGCCCCTTAATTCGCTACGAGCAGTACTTC. Its protein is CASSPLIRYEQYF.

DNA of the CDR3: TGTGCCAGTAGTATAGGTTCCCCCTACTATGGCTACACCTTC. Its protein is CASSIGSPYYGYTF. The chain uses TRBV19 and TRBJ1-2; D not resolved. Germline CDR1 reads LNHDA; CDR2 reads SQIVND (reference sequence). V lost 1 base and J lost 3, with 9 bases in between. The CDR3 has 14 residues.

The chain has TRBV19 and TRBJ1-1; tentatively, D is TRBD1 (6 bases). V was shortened by 4 bases and J by 4 bases, with 16 bases between the two germline ends. Germline CDR1 is LNHDA and CDR2 is SQIVND (reference sequence). This CDR3 has 15 amino acids. The DNA for the CDR3 is TGTGCCAGTAGTAGCTACAGGGCAGGAGGCACTGAAGCTTTCTTT. Translating it yields CASSSYRAGGTEAFF. The full variable domain, rest sourced from reference TRBV19 and TRBJ1-1, is DGGITQSPKYLFRKEGQNVTLSCEQNLNHDAMYWYRQDPGQGLRLIYYSQIVNDFQKGDIAEGYSVSREKKESFPLTVTSAQKNPTAFYLCASSSYRAGGTEAFFGQGTRLTVV.

V usage is TRBV7-8 and J usage is TRBJ2-2; TRBD2 aligns across 11 bases. This CDR3 spans 16 amino acids. Germline CDR1 SGHVS, CDR2 FQNEAQ. V was clipped by 5 bases and J by 4 bases; unmatched bases: 6. This CDR3 is CASSRRLAGITGELFF. CDR3 sequence (DNA): TGTGCCAGCAGCCGTCGACTAGCGGGGATCACCGGGGAGCTGTTTTTT.

This clone was found once. V gene TRBV9 combines with J gene TRBJ2-1; 7 bases fit TRBD1. Germline CDR1 and CDR2: SGDLS and YYNGEE. V was pared by 2 bases and J by 10 bases, with 12 bases of the junction left unmatched. There are 15 residues in the CDR3. The CDR3, as DNA: TGTGCCAGCAGCGTTAAACAGGGGCTCGTGGGGGAGCAGTTCTTC. It encodes CASSVKQGLVGEQFF.

The chain couples TRBV5-5 to TRBJ1-4, with 7 bases identical to TRBD1. This CDR3 is built from 19 residues. Per germline, CDR1 SGHKS and CDR2 YYEKEE (reference sequence). The J segment lost 8 bases and the V segment lost 4 bases, leaving 23 bases of the junction unmatched. Here the CDR3 DNA reads TGTGCCAGCAGCCTCAAGCTACAGGGGACTCTCCAAGTAGGGGAAAAACTGTTTTTT. Amino acids: CASSLKLQGTLQVGEKLFF.

The V gene is TRBV25-1, the J gene TRBJ1-6, with TRBD1 matching 8 bases. Germline CDR1 and CDR2: MGHDK and SYGVNS. The J segment lost 6 bases and the V segment lost 6 bases, leaving 10 bases of the junction unmatched. The CDR3 runs 16 residues. In DNA form, the CDR3 reads TGTGCCAGCAGATCATCGGGAACAGGGGGTAATTCACCCCTCCACTTT. It is translated as CASRSSGTGGNSPLHF.

The V and J genes are TRBV6-6 and TRBJ1-3; D unresolved. This CDR3 has 12 residues. The V gene's germline CDR1 is MNHNY and CDR2 SVGAGI (reference sequence). Trimming shortened V by 3 bases and J by 7 bases, and 7 bases separated the two germline ends. The CDR3 DNA reads as TGTGCCAGCAGTTATTCGAGGAACACCATATATTTT. It specifies CASSYSRNTIYF.

The chain is built from TRBV7-9 and TRBJ2-3; TRBD1 might be the D (6 bases). This CDR3 has 16 amino acids. Trimming shortened V by 1 base and J by 2 bases, and 13 bases separated the two germline ends. Germline CDR1 and CDR2: SEHNR and FQNEAQ (reference sequence). Here the CDR3 reads CASSLDGRGPTDTQYF. For the CDR3, the DNA is TGTGCCAGCAGCTTAGATGGCAGGGGCCCCACAGATACGCAGTATTTT.

The V call is TRBV4-1, the J call TRBJ2-1; 11 bases map to TRBD2. Germline CDR1 MGHRA, CDR2 YSYEKL. Trimming cost V 1 base and J 7 bases; bases outside gene matches: 6. The CDR3 runs to 16 residues. The CDR3 region has the DNA TGCGCCAGCAGCCAAGCCGGGACTAGCGGATGGAATGAGCAGTTCTTC. This codes for CASSQAGTSGWNEQFF.

The V call is TRBV27, the J call TRBJ2-7, with 8 nucleotides matching TRBD1. Germline lookup yields CDR1 MNHEY and CDR2 SMNVEV (reference sequence). The CDR3 contains 16 residues. The V and J ends lost 7 bases and 2 bases, in that order; junction bases with no gene match: 13. The CDR3: CASTDIRQGAPYEQYF. DNA of the CDR3: TGTGCCAGCACTGACATTCGGCAGGGGGCCCCCTACGAGCAGTACTTC.